A single sample is the source of the 12 T cell receptor beta chains below, sequenced in a study of cytomegalovirus exposure and HLA in healthy donors. In the PCR, 60 Vbeta and 13 Jbeta primers were used. Measured with immunoSEQ multiplex PCR; TCRdb has only the in-frame clones, and not every one. The top ten clones hold 5.2% of a sample with some 140,000 clones, around nine tenths of them seen once. The sequencing sample was made of PBMCs. Receptor source: a woman in her 30s in good health and CMV-seronegative.

This sequence joins TRBV4-2 and TRBJ2-5, with unresolved D. The last part of the DNA fits TRBJ2-7 better; the J call may be wrong. This CDR3 is built from 16 residues. Germline V lookup: CDR1 LGHNA, CDR2 YNFKEQ. CDR3 DNA sequence: TGTGCCAGCAGCCAAGATGAAAAGTGGAGCTCCTACGAGCAGTACTTC. It yields the protein CASSQDEKWSSYEQYF.

The chain links TRBV5-1 to TRBJ2-1; tentatively, D is TRBD1 (5 bases). Germline V gene lookup returns CDR1 SGHRS and CDR2 YFSETQ. The CDR3 length is 15 residues. Deletions cut 4 bases from V and 1 base from J, with 12 bases between. As DNA, the CDR3 is TGCGCCAGCAGCAGGGGATACGGGTCCTACAATGAGCAGTTCTTC. Protein: CASSRGYGSYNEQFF.

V usage is TRBV5-6 and J usage is TRBJ2-1; the D gene is possibly TRBD1 (5 bases). Trimming took off 4 bases at V and 6 bases at J, with 8 bases between the two ends. From germline, CDR1 is SGHDT and CDR2 YYEEEE. The CDR3 length is 12 residues. CDR3: CASSPGFNEQFF. The CDR3 bases are TGTGCCAGCAGCCCAGGGTTCAATGAGCAGTTCTTC. The full variable domain, in which reference TRBV5-6 and TRBJ2-1 provide the parts outside the CDR3, is DAGVTQSPTHLIKTRGQQVTLRCSPKSGHDTVSWYQQALGQGPQFIFQYYEEEERQRGNFPDRFSGHQFPNYSSELNVNALLLGDSALYLCASSPGFNEQFFGPGTRLTVL.

CDR3 nucleotide sequence: TGTGCCTGGAGTGTAGCTTGGTACCAGGTACGGGGGGCTTCTGGGGCCAACGTCCTGACTTTC. It translates to CAWSVAWYQVRGASGANVLTF. The V call is TRBV30, the J call TRBJ2-6; a possible D gene is TRBD2 (7 bases). V dropped 0 bases and J dropped 1 base, with 25 bases sitting between them. Germline loops: CDR1 GTSNPN, CDR2 SVGIG (reference sequence). This CDR3 has 21 residues.

This rearrangement joins TRBV2 to TRBJ2-1, with 8 bases aligning to TRBD1. The CDR3 is 13 amino acids. Unmatched junction bases numbered 8, after V lost 9 bases and J lost 7 bases. The germline V gene has CDR1 SNHLY and CDR2 FYNNEI. The CDR3 DNA is TGTGCCAGTAAGCTGGACAGGGCGAATGAGCAGTTCTTC. Protein sequence: CASKLDRANEQFF.

The chain is built from TRBV18 and TRBJ2-7; 9 nucleotides agree with TRBD1. CDR1 and CDR2 from the germline V gene are KGHSH and LQKENI. The CDR3 is 15 amino acids. Trimming cost V 4 bases and J 6 bases; bases outside gene matches: 10. In DNA form, the CDR3 reads TGTGCCAGCTCACGAAGACAGGGGGAAATCGGCGAGCAGTACTTC. Translated: CASSRRQGEIGEQYF.

The V and J genes are TRBV27 and TRBJ2-2; no clear D gene. This CDR3 comprises 13 residues. The V end lost 7 bases, the J end lost 6 bases, and 12 bases lay between the germline ends. Germline CDR1 reads MNHEY; CDR2 reads SMNVEV (reference sequence). CDR3: CASTVQASGELFF. CDR3 nucleotides: TGTGCCAGCACCGTTCAAGCCTCCGGGGAGCTGTTTTTT.

The V gene is TRBV28, the J gene TRBJ2-7; D gene unclear. There are 13 residues in the CDR3. Per the germline V gene, CDR1 is MDHEN and CDR2 is SYDVKM. V lost 3 bases to trimming and J lost 1 base, with 7 bases between them. CDR3 DNA: TGTGCCAGCAGTTTTCGCGTATCCTACGAGCAGTACTTC. This translates into CASSFRVSYEQYF.

The V and J genes are TRBV7-2 and TRBJ2-1, with 11 bases lining up with TRBD2. The J segment lost 4 bases and the V segment lost 2 bases, leaving 7 bases of the junction unmatched. The CDR3 is 17 residues long. The germline gives CDR1 SGHTA, CDR2 FQGNSA. CDR3 DNA: TGTGCCAGCAGCTTATGGGCTAGCGGGGGGTATTACAATGAGCAGTTCTTC. Its translation is CASSLWASGGYYNEQFF.

The chain links TRBV28 to TRBJ2-7, with 13 bases identical to TRBD2. J was trimmed by 6 bases and V by 6 bases; bases with no gene match: 8. The CDR3 length is 15 residues. The germline gives CDR1 MDHEN, CDR2 SYDVKM. The CDR3 DNA follows: TGTGCCAGCAGGTGGACTAGCGGGAGACTATCCGAGCAGTACTTC. Its translation: CASRWTSGRLSEQYF.

This clone was seen a single time. The chain joins TRBV6-1 to TRBJ1-5; D gene ambiguous. The germline CDR1 and CDR2 sequences are MNHNS and SASEGT. There are 16 residues in the CDR3. Trimming left V 3 bases short and J 3 bases short, with 15 bases between. The CDR3 reads CASSDGVGVVNQPQHF. Here the CDR3 DNA reads TGTGCCAGCAGTGATGGAGTCGGGGTGGTCAATCAGCCCCAGCATTTT.

V gene TRBV5-1 combines with J gene TRBJ1-2; 7 bases match TRBD1. This CDR3 comprises 13 residues. Germline CDR1 SGHRS, CDR2 YFSETQ. The trim removed 4 bases at V and 6 bases at J, leaving 6 bases unmatched. The CDR3 nucleotides are TGCGCCAGCAGCCCGCCGGGACAGAATGGCTACACCTTC. The encoded protein is CASSPPGQNGYTF.